This T cell receptor (beta chain) was recorded in a study of shared clonotypes between healthy human individuals. Data came from immunoSEQ multiplex PCR; TCRdb stores just in-frame clones and leaves some out. This table has some 500,000 clones, around 77% appearing once. The study enrolled healthy HIV-negative adults without recent acute infections or vaccinations as donors. A note on this clone: Its cognate antigen is unknown.

This CDR3 is built from 14 residues. Germline values: CDR1 MGHRA, CDR2 YSYEKL. Trimming removed 1 base from V and 2 bases from J, with 8 bases in between. Study observations and caveats: Sampling involved blood alone; tissue repertoires likely differ.

The sequencing input was PBMCs. The sequence was obtained from a woman between 35 and 50 years old in good health. Some clones in this sample may be carry-over from other donors' samples. The chain combines TRBV4-1 with TRBJ1-2; D unresolved. CDR3 in amino acids: CASSQGQRNYGYTF. The CDR3 nucleotides read TGCGCCAGCAGCCAAGGTCAGCGCAACTATGGCTACACCTTC.